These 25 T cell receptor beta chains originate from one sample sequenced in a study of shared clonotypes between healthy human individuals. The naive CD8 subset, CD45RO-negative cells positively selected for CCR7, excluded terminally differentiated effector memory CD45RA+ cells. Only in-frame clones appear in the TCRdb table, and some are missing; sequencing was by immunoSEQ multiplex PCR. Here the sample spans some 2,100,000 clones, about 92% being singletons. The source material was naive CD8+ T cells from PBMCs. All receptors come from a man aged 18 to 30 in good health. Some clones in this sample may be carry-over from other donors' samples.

In DNA, the CDR3 is TGTGCGACCGGGGGACTGTCATACGAGCAGTACTTC. This translates into CATGGLSYEQYF. V gene TRBV6-6 combines with J gene TRBJ2-7; the D gene is possibly TRBD2 (6 bases). The CDR3 has 12 residues. Germline V lookup: CDR1 MNHNY, CDR2 SVGAGI (reference sequence).

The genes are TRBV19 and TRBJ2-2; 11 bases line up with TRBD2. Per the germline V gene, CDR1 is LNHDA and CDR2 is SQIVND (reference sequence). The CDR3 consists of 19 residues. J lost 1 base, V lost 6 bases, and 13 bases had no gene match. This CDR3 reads CASRAGASGRRVNTGELFF. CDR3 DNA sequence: TGTGCCAGTAGGGCCGGGGCTAGCGGGAGGCGGGTGAACACCGGGGAGCTGTTTTTT.

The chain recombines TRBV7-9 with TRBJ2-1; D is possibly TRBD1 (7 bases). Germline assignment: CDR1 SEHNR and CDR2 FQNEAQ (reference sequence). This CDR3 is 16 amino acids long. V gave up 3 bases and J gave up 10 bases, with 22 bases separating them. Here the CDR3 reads CASSLRQGGRFSEQFF. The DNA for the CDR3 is TGTGCCAGCAGCTTGCGACAGGGAGGACGTTTCAGCGAGCAGTTCTTC. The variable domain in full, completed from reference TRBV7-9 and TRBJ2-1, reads DTGVSQNPRHKITKRGQNVTFRCDPISEHNRLYWYRQTLGQGPEFLTYFQNEAQLEKSRLLSDRFSAERPKGSFSTLEIQRTEQGDSAMYLCASSLRQGGRFSEQFFGPGTRLTVL.

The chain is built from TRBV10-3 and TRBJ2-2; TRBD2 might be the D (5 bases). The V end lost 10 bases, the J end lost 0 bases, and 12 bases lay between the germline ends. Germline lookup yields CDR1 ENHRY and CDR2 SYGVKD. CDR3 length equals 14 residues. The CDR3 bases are TGTGCCAGCCTACCGGGATCGAACACCGGGGAGCTGTTTTTT. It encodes CASLPGSNTGELFF.

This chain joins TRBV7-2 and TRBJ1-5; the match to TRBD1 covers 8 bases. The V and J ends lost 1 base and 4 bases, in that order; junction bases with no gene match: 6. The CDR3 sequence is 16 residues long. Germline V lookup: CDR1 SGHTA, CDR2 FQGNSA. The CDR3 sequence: CASSLDLTGGNQPQHF. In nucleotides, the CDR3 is TGTGCCAGCAGCTTAGATCTAACAGGGGGAAATCAGCCCCAGCATTTT.

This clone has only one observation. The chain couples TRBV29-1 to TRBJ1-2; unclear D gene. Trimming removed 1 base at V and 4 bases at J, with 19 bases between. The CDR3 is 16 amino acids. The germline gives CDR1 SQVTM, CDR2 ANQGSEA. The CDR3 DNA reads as TGCAGCGTTGAAGTGGCCAGGCACATGGTTTTCTATGGCTACACCTTC. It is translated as CSVEVARHMVFYGYTF.

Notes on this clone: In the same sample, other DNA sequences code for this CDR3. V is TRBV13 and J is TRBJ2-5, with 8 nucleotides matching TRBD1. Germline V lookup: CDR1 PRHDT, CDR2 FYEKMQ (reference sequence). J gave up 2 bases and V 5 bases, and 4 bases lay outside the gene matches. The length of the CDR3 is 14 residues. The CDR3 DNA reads TGTGCCAGCAGCCCCGGGACAGGTCAAGAGACCCAGTACTTC. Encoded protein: CASSPGTGQETQYF.

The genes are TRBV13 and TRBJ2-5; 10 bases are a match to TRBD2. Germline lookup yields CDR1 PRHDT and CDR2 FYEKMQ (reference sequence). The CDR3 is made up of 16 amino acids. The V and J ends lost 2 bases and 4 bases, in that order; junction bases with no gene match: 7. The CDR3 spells CASSLMSSGSLETQYF. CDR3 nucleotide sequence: TGTGCCAGCAGCTTAATGTCTAGCGGGAGTTTAGAGACCCAGTACTTC.

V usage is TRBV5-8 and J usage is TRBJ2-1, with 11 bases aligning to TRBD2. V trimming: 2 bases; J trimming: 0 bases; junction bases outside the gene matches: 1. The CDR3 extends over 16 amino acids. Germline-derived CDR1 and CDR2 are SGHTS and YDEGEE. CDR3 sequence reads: CASSLLAGDSYNEQFF. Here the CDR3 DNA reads TGTGCCAGCAGCTTACTAGCGGGAGACTCCTACAATGAGCAGTTCTTC.

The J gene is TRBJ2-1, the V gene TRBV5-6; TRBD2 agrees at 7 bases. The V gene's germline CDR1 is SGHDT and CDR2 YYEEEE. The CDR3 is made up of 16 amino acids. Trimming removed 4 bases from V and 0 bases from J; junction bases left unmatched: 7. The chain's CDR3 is CASSPAGLNSYNEQFF. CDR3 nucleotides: TGTGCCAGCAGCCCGGCGGGACTAAACTCCTACAATGAGCAGTTCTTC. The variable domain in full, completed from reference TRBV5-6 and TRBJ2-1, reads DAGVTQSPTHLIKTRGQQVTLRCSPKSGHDTVSWYQQALGQGPQFIFQYYEEEERQRGNFPDRFSGHQFPNYSSELNVNALLLGDSALYLCASSPAGLNSYNEQFFGPGTRLTVL.

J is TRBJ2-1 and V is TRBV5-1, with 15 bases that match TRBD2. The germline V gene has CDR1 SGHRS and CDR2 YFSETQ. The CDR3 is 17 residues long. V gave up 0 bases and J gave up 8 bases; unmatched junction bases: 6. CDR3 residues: CASSLVGLAGGSDEQFF. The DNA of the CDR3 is TGCGCCAGCAGCTTGGTCGGACTAGCGGGAGGGTCCGATGAGCAGTTCTTC.

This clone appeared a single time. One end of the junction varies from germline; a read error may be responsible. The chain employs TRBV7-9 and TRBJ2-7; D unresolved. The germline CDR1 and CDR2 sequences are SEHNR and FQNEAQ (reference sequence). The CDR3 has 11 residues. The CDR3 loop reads CASRHDGPADF. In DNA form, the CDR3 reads TGTGCCAGCAGGCACGACGGTCCCGCGGACTTC.

As DNA, the CDR3 is TGCGCCAGCGCTCAGGGGGGCCGGCAGTTCTTC. As protein: CASAQGGRQFF. V and J are TRBV4-1 and TRBJ2-1, with a weak D call TRBD1 (7 bases). The ends were cut back, 8 bases at V and 12 bases at J, with 14 bases in the middle. This CDR3 spans 11 amino acids. The V gene's germline CDR1 is MGHRA and CDR2 YSYEKL.

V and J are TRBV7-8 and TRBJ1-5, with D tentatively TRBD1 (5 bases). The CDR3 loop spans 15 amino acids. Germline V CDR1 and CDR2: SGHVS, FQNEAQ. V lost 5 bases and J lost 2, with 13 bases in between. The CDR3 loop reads CASSPQGVRNQPQHF. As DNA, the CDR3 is TGTGCCAGCAGCCCTCAGGGTGTCCGCAATCAGCCCCAGCATTTT. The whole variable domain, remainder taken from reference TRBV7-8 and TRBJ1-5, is GAGVSQSPRYKVAKRGQDVALRCDPISGHVSLFWYQQALGQGPEFLTYFQNEAQLDKSGLPSDRFFAERPEGSVSTLKIQRTQQEDSAVYLCASSPQGVRNQPQHFGDGTRLSIL.

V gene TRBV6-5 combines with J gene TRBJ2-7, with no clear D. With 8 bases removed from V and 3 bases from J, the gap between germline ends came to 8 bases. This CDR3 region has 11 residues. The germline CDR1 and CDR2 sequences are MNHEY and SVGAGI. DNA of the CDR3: TGTGCCAGCCGGTCCCACTACGAGCAGTACTTC. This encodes CASRSHYEQYF.

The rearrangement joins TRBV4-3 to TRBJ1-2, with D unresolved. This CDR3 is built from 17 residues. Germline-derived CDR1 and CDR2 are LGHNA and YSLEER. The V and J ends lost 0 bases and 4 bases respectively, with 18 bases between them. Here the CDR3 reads CASSQEELLTDTYGYTF. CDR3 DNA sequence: TGCGCCAGCAGCCAAGAGGAACTTCTGACGGATACCTATGGCTACACCTTC.

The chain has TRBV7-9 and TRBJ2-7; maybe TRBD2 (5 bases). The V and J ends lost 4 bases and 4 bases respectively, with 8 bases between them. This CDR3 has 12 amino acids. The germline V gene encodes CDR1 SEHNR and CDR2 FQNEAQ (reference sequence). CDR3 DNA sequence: TGTGCCAGCAGCTGGACTTCTTACGAGCAGTACTTC. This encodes CASSWTSYEQYF.

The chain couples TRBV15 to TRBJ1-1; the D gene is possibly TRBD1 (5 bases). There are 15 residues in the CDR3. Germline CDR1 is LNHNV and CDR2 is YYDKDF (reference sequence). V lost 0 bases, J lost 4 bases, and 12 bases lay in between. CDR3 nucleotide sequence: TGTGCCACCAGCAGAGATCAGGGTCGCGGCACTGAAGCTTTCTTT. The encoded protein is CATSRDQGRGTEAFF.

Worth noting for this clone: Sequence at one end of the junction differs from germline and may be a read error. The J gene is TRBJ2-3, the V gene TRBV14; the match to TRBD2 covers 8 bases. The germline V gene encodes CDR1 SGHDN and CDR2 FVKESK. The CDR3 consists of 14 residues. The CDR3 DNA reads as TGTGCCAGCAGCCAAGATCTAGCGGGCTCGGGATTCGTGTTT. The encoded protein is CASSQDLAGSGFVF.

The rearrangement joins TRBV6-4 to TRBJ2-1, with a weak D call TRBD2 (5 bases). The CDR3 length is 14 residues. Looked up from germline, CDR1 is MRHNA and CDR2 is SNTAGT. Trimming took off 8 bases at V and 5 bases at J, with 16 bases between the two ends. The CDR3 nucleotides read TGTGCCAGCCTTTCCGGGATAGAGAACAATGAGCAGTTCTTC. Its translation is CASLSGIENNEQFF.

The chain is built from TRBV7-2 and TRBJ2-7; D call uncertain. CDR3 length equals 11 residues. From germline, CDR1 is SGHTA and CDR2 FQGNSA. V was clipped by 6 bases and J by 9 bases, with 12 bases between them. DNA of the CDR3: TGTGCCAGCAGTCTCGGGTCGTGGCAGTACTTC. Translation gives CASSLGSWQYF. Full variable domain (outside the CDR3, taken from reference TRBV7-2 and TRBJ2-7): GAGVSQSPSNKVTEKGKDVELRCDPISGHTALYWYRQSLGQGLEFLIYFQGNSAPDKSGLPSDRFSAERTGGSVSTLTIQRTQQEDSAVYLCASSLGSWQYFGPGTRLTVT.

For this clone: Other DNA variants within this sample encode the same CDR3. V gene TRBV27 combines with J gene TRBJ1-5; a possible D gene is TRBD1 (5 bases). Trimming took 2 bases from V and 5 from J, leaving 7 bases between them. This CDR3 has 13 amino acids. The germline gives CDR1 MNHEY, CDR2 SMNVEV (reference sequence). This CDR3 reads CASSLQGHQPQHF. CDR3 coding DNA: TGTGCCAGCAGTTTACAGGGCCATCAGCCCCAGCATTTT.

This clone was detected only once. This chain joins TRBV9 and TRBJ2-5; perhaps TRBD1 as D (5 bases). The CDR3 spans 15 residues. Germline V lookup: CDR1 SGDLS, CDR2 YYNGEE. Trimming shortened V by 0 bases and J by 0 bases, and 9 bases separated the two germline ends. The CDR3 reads CASSVEGQYQETQYF. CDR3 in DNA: TGTGCCAGCAGCGTAGAAGGACAATACCAAGAGACCCAGTACTTC. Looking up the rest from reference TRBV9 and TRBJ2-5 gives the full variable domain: DSGVTQTPKHLITATGQRVTLRCSPRSGDLSVYWYQQSLDQGLQFLIQYYNGEERAKGNILERFSAQQFPDLHSELNLSSLELGDSALYFCASSVEGQYQETQYFGPGTRLLVL.

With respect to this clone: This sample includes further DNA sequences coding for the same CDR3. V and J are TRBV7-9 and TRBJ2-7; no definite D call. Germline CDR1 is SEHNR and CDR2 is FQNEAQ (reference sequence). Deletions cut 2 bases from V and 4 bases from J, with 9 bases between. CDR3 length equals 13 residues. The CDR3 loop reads CASSLSSSYEQYF. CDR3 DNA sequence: TGTGCCAGCAGCTTATCCTCGAGTTACGAGCAGTACTTC.

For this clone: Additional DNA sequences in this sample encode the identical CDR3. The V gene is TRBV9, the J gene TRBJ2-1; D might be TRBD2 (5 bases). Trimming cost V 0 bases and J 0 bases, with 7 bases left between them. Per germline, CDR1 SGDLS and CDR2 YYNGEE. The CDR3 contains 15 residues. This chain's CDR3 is CASSVAGDSYNEQFF. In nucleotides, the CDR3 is TGTGCCAGCAGCGTAGCCGGGGACTCCTACAATGAGCAGTTCTTC.